The present entry profiles one T cell receptor (beta chain) with its context. Its antigen is not known. The source of the sample is a study of cytomegalovirus exposure and HLA in healthy donors. The primer mix had 60 Vbeta and 13 Jbeta primers. This table comes from immunoSEQ multiplex PCR, and its TCRdb copy is limited to in-frame clones, with some not included. Here the sample spans about 120,000 clones, 77% being singletons. Germline CDR1 and CDR2: SGHAT and FQDESV (reference sequence). The CDR3 is made up of 15 amino acids. The V segment lost 7 bases and the J segment 2 bases; nucleotides outside the gene matches: 8. Study conclusions and caveats: The listing of approximately 160 TCR beta chains classed them as cytomegalovirus-associated. In a later analysis, 16,951 TCR beta sequences were associated with HLA alleles at 0.05 false discovery rate.

This receptor was obtained from a man aged 35 to 55 in good health and CMV-seropositive. Input material: PBMCs. The chain uses TRBV11-1 and TRBJ2-5, with 9 bases matching TRBD1. The CDR3 here is CASKNRGPLQETQYF. DNA of the CDR3: TGTGCCAGCAAGAACAGGGGGCCGCTACAAGAGACCCAGTACTTC. The variable domain in full, with the rest retrieved from reference TRBV11-1 and TRBJ2-5, is EAEVAQSPRYKITEKSQAVAFWCDPISGHATLYWYRQILGQGPELLVQFQDESVVDDSQLPKDRFSAERLKGVDSTLKIQPAELGDSAMYLCASKNRGPLQETQYFGPGTRLLVL.